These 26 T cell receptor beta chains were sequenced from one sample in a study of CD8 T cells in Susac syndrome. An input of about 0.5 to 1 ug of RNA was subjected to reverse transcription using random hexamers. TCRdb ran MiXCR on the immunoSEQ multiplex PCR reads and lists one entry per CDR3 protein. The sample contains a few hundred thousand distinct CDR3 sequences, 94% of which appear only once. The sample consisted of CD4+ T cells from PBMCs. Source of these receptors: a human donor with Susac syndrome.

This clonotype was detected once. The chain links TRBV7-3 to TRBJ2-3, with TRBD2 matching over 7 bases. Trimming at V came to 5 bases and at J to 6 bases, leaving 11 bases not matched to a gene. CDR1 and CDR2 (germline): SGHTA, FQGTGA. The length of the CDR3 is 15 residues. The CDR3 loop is CASSPTSASSDTQYF. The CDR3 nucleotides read TGTGCCAGCAGCCCCACTAGCGCCTCTAGTGATACGCAGTATTTT.

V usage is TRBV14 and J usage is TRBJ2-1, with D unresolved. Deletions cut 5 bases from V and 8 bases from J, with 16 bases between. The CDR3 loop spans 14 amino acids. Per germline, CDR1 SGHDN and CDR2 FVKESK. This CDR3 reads CASSSDPLVDEQFF. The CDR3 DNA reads TGTGCCAGCAGCTCCGACCCCCTGGTGGATGAGCAGTTCTTC.

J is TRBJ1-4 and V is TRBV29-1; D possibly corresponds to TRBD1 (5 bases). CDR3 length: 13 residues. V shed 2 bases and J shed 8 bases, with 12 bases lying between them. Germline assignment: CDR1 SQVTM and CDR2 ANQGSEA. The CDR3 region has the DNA TGCAGCGTTGAAAATGAAAGGGGCGAAAAACTGTTTTTT. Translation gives CSVENERGEKLFF.

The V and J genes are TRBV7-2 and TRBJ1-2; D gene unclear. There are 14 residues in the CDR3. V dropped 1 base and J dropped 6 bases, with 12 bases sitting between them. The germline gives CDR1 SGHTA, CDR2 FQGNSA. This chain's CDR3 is CASSLGRAWDGYTF. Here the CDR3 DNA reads TGTGCCAGCAGCTTAGGGAGGGCTTGGGATGGCTACACCTTC.

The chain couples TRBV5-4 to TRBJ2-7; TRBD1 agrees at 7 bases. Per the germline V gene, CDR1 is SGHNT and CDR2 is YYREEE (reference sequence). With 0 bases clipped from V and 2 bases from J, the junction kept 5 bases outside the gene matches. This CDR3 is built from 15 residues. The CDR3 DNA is TGTGCCAGCAGCTTGGGGGGGACAGACACCTACGAGCAGTACTTC. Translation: CASSLGGTDTYEQYF.

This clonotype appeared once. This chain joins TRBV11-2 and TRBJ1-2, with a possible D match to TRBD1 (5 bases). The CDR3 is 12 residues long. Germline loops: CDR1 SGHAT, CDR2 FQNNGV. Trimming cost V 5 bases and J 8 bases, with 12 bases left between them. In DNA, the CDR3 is TGTGCCAGCAGCGCCGGGACGCACGGCTACACCTTC. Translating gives CASSAGTHGYTF.

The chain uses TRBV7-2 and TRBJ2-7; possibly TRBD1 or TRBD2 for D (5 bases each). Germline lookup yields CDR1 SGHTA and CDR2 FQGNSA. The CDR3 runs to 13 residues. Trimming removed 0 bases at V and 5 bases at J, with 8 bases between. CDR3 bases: TGTGCCAGCAGCTTAGCGGGGGATGACGAGCAGTACTTC. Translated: CASSLAGDDEQYF.

The CDR3 loop reads CASSEGARADTQYF. The DNA for the CDR3 is TGTGCCAGCAGTGAAGGCGCGCGGGCAGATACGCAGTATTTT. The genes are TRBV2 and TRBJ2-3; possible D gene TRBD2, 5 bases. V lost 1 base and J lost 4, with 9 bases in between. There are 14 residues in the CDR3. The germline V gene encodes CDR1 SNHLY and CDR2 FYNNEI.

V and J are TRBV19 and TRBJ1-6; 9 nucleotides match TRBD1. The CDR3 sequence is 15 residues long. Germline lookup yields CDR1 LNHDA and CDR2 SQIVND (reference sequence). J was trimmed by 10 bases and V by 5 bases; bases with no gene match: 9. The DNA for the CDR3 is TGTGCCAGTAGTCCGGACAGGGGCTTTTCATCACCCCTCCACTTT. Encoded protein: CASSPDRGFSSPLHF. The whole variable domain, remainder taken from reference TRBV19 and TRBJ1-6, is DGGITQSPKYLFRKEGQNVTLSCEQNLNHDAMYWYRQDPGQGLRLIYYSQIVNDFQKGDIAEGYSVSREKKESFPLTVTSAQKNPTAFYLCASSPDRGFSSPLHFGNGTRLTVT.

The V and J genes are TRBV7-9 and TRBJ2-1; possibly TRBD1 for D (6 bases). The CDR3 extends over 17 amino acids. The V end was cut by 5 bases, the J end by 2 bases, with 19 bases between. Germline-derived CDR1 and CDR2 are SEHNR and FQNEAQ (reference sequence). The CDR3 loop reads CASSPTKQGLPYNEQFF. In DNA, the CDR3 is TGTGCCAGCAGCCCGACAAAGCAGGGGTTGCCCTACAATGAGCAGTTCTTC.

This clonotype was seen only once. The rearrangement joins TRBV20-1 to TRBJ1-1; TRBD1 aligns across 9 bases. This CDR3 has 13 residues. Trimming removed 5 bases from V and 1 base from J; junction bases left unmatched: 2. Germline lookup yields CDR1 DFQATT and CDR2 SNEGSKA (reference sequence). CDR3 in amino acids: CSAQGQGNTEAFF. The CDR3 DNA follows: TGCAGTGCTCAGGGACAGGGGAACACTGAAGCTTTCTTT.

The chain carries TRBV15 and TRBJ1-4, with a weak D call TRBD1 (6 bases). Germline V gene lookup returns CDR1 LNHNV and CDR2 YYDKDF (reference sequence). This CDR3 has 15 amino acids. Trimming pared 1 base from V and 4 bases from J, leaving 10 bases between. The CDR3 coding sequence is TGTGCCACCAGCAGAGGAGACAGGTTTAATGAAAAACTGTTTTTT. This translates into CATSRGDRFNEKLFF.

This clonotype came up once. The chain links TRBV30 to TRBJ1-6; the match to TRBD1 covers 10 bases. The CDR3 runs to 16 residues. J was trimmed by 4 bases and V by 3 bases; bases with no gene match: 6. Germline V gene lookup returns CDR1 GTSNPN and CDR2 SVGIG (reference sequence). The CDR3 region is CAWRPGQGLYNSPLHF. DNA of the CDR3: TGTGCCTGGAGGCCGGGACAGGGGCTTTATAATTCACCCCTCCACTTT.

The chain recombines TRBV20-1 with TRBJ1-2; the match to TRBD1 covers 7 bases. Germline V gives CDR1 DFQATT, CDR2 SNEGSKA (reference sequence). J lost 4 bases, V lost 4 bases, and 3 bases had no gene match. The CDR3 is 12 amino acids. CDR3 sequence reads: CSATTGAYGYTF. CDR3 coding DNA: TGCAGTGCTACCACAGGGGCCTATGGCTACACCTTC.

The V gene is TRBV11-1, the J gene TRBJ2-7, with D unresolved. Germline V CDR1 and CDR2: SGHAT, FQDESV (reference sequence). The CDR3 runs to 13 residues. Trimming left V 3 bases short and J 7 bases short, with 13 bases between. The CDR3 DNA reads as TGTGCCAGCAGCTTGAGCTTGTCTGGAGAGCAGTACTTC. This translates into CASSLSLSGEQYF.

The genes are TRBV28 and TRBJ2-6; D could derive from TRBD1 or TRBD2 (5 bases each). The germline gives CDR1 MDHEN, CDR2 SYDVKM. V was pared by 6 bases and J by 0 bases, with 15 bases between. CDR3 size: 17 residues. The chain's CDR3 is CASRSPGAASGANVLTF. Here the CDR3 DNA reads TGTGCCAGCAGAAGCCCCGGGGCAGCCTCTGGGGCCAACGTCCTGACTTTC.

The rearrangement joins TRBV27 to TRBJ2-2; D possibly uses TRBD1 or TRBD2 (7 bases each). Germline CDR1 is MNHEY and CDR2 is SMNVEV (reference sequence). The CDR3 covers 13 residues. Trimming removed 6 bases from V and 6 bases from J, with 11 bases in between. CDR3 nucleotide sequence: TGTGCCAGCAGGGCAGGGGGGGCCGGGGAGCTGTTTTTT. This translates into CASRAGGAGELFF.

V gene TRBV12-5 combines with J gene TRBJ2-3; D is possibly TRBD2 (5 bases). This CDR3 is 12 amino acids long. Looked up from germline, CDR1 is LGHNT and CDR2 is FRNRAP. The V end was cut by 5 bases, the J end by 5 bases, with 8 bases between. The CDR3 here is CASGLARDTQYF. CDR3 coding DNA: TGTGCTAGTGGTCTAGCCCGAGATACGCAGTATTTT.

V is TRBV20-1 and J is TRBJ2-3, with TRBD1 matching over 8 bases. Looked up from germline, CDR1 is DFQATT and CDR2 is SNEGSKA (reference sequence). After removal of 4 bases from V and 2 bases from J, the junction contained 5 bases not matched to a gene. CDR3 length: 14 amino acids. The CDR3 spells CSATTGELTDTQYF. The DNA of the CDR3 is TGCAGTGCTACGACAGGGGAGCTCACAGATACGCAGTATTTT.

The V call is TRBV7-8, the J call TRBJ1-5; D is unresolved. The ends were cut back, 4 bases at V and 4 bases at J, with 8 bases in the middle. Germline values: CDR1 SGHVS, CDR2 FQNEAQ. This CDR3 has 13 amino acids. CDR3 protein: CASSSGINQPQHF. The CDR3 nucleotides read TGTGCCAGCAGCTCCGGAATTAATCAGCCCCAGCATTTT.

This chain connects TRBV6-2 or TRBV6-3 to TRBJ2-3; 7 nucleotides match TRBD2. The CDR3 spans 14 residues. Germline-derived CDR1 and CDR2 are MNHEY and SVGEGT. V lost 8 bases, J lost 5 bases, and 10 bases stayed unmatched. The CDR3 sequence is CASSKGRAVDTQYF. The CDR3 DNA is TGTGCCAGCTCCAAAGGGAGGGCCGTAGATACGCAGTATTTT.

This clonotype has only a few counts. The CDR3 spells CASRDRGYGYTF. DNA of the CDR3: TGTGCCAGCCGGGACAGGGGGTACGGCTACACCTTC. This chain uses TRBV27 with TRBJ1-2; 11 nucleotides align to TRBD1. The V segment lost 8 bases and the J segment 8 bases; nucleotides outside the gene matches: 4. Germline lookup yields CDR1 MNHEY and CDR2 SMNVEV (reference sequence). CDR3 size: 12 residues.

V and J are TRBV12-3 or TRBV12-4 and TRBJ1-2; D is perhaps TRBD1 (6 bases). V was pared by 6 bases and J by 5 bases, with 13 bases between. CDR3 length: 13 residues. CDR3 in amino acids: CASSSTGYYGYTF. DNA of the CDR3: TGTGCCAGCAGCTCTACAGGGTATTATGGCTACACCTTC.

CDR3 residues: CASSQDKAGGYNEQFF. The CDR3 DNA is TGCGCCAGCAGCCAAGATAAAGCAGGGGGGTACAATGAGCAGTTCTTC. This chain links TRBV4-3 with TRBJ2-1, with D possibly matching TRBD1 (7 bases). Between the trimmed V and J ends, which lost 0 bases and 4 bases, there was a span of 13 bases. The V gene's germline CDR1 is LGHNA and CDR2 YSLEER. The CDR3 loop spans 16 amino acids.

The CDR3 DNA reads as TGTGCCAGCAGTTTAGGGTGGGACCCCTATCAGCCCCAGCATTTT. This translates into CASSLGWDPYQPQHF. The rearrangement uses TRBV12-3 or TRBV12-4 and TRBJ1-5, with D tentatively TRBD1 (5 bases). The CDR3 runs 15 residues. Trimming removed 1 base from V and 5 bases from J, with 12 bases in between.

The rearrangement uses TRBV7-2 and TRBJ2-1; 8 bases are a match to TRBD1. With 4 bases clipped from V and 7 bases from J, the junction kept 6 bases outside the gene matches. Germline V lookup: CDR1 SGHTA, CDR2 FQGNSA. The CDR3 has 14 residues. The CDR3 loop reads CASSSQGQANEQFF. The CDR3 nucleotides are TGTGCCAGCAGCTCCCAGGGACAGGCAAATGAGCAGTTCTTC.